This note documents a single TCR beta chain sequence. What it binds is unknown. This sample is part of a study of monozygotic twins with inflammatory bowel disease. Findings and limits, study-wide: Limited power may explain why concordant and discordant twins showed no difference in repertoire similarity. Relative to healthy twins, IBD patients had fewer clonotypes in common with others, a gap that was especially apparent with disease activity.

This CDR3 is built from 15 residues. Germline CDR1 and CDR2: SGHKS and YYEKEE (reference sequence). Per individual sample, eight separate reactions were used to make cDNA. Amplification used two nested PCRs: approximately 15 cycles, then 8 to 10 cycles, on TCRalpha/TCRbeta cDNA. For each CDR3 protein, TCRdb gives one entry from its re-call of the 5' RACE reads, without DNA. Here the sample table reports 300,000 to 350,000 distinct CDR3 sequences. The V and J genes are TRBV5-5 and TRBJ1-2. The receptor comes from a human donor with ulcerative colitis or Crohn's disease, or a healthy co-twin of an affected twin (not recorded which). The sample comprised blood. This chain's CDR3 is CASSLSVTELYGYTF.